Presented here are 6 T cell receptor beta chains from one specimen sequenced in a study of cytomegalovirus exposure and HLA in healthy donors. The PCR ran on 60 Vbeta and 13 Jbeta primers. Sequencing used immunoSEQ multiplex PCR; TCRdb keeps in-frame clones, though not all of them. The sample shows around 190,000 clones, 70% to 90% of them seen only once. Input material: PBMCs. Receptor source: a woman aged 25-40 years in good health and CMV-seronegative.

The V and J genes are TRBV6-6 and TRBJ2-3, with 14 bases lining up with TRBD2. CDR1 is MNHNY, CDR2 SVGAGI, per germline (reference sequence). The CDR3 consists of 16 residues. Germline trimming cut 5 bases from V and 3 bases from J; bases unmatched to any gene: 4. CDR3 protein: CASSRLAGGNTDTQYF. In nucleotides, the CDR3 is TGTGCCAGCAGTCGACTAGCGGGAGGGAATACAGATACGCAGTATTTT.

The chain links TRBV30 to TRBJ2-2; D may be TRBD1 (6 bases). Germline lookup yields CDR1 GTSNPN and CDR2 SVGIG (reference sequence). CDR3 length equals 13 residues. V lost 5 bases to trimming and J lost 0 bases, with 7 bases between them. CDR3 loop: CAWGTPNTGELFF. For the CDR3, the DNA is TGTGCCTGGGGGACACCGAACACCGGGGAGCTGTTTTTT.

The rearrangement joins TRBV7-8 to TRBJ1-1, with D unresolved. The CDR3 is 12 residues long. V shed 0 bases and J shed 6 bases, with 5 bases lying between them. CDR1 is SGHVS, CDR2 FQNEAQ, per germline. The CDR3 DNA follows: TGTGCCAGCAGCTTAGCGAGGCCTGAAGCTTTCTTT. This gives the protein CASSLARPEAFF.

The rearrangement links TRBV29-1 to TRBJ2-5; D unresolved. The CDR3 extends over 12 amino acids. Trimming removed 5 bases from V and 1 base from J, with 8 bases in between. Per germline, CDR1 SQVTM and CDR2 ANQGSEA. CDR3 residues: CSVSLSQETQYF. CDR3 coding DNA: TGCAGCGTTTCACTTAGCCAAGAGACCCAGTACTTC.

The J gene is TRBJ1-1, the V gene TRBV2; unclear D gene. The CDR3 spans 13 residues. Germline CDR1 is SNHLY and CDR2 is FYNNEI. Trimming took off 1 base at V and 0 bases at J, with 3 bases between the two ends. The CDR3 DNA reads TGTGCCAGCAGTGAAGGCGTGAACACTGAAGCTTTCTTT. This translates into CASSEGVNTEAFF.

The chain employs TRBV5-5 and TRBJ2-1, with TRBD1 as a possible D gene (6 bases). Trimming cost V 4 bases and J 10 bases, with 12 bases left between them. Germline V CDR1 and CDR2: SGHKS, YYEKEE (reference sequence). The CDR3 has 12 amino acids. CDR3 protein: CASSTDSAEQFF. As DNA, the CDR3 is TGTGCCAGCAGCACGGACAGTGCCGAGCAGTTCTTC.